This TCR beta chain was retrieved from a study of radiation and T cells in renal cell carcinoma. TCRdb keeps only in-frame clones here, not all; method: immunoSEQ multiplex PCR. The profile shows 95,000 to 150,000 clones, 81% of them singletons. The sample's time point: blood 2 weeks post-SBRT. As for treatment: 15 Gy SBRT to primary tumor, nephrectomy 4 weeks later. CDR3 length: 15 amino acids. The germline V gene encodes CDR1 SEHNR and CDR2 FQNEAQ (reference sequence). The V gene lost 2 bases and the J gene lost 3 bases, with 11 bases spanning the gap. Of note for this clone: What it recognizes is unknown.

Study-level findings and limits: No pretreatment tumor biopsies were available for baseline clonotypes.

The material sequenced was blood, taken from a patient whose treatment included radiotherapy and nephrectomy. This sequence originates from a man aged 50 or older with renal cell carcinoma. V and J are TRBV7-9 and TRBJ1-5, with TRBD1 as a possible D gene (5 bases). For the CDR3, the DNA is TGTGCCAGCAGCTTATGGGGGGGAGACAATCAGCCCCAGCATTTT. This gives the protein CASSLWGGDNQPQHF. Using reference TRBV7-9 and TRBJ1-5 for the parts outside the CDR3, the full variable domain is DTGVSQNPRHKITKRGQNVTFRCDPISEHNRLYWYRQTLGQGPEFLTYFQNEAQLEKSRLLSDRFSAERPKGSFSTLEIQRTEQGDSAMYLCASSLWGGDNQPQHFGDGTRLSIL.